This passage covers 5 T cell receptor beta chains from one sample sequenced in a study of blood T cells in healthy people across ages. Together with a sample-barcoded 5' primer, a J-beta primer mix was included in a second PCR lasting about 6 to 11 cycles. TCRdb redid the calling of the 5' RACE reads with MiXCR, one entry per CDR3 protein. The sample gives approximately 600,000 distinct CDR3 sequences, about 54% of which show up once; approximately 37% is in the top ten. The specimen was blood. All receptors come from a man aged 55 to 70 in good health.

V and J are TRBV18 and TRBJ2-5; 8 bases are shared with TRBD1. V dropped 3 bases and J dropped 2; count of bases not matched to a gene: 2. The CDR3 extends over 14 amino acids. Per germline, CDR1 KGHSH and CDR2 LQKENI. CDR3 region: CASSPTGDQETQYF. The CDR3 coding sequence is TGTGCCAGCTCACCGACAGGGGATCAAGAGACCCAGTACTTC.

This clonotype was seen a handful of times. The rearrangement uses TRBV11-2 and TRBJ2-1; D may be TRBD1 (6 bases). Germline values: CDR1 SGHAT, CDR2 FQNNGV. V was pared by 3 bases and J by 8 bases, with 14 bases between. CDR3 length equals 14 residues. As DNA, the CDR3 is TGTGCCAGCAGCTTCAGGGGTCCCTGGGATGAGCAGTTCTTC. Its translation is CASSFRGPWDEQFF.

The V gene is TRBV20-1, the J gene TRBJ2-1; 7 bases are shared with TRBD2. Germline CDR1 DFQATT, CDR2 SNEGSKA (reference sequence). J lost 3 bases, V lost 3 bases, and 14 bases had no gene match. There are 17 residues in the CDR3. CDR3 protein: CSASSGSQRGSYNEQFF. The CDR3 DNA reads TGCAGTGCTAGCTCCGGGAGCCAGCGGGGTAGCTACAATGAGCAGTTCTTC.

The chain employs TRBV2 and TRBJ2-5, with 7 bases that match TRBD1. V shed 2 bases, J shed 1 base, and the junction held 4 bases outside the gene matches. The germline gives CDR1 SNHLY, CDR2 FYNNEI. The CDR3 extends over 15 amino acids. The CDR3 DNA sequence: TGTGCCAGCAGTGAACTCGGGACAGCCCAAGAGACCCAGTACTTC. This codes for CASSELGTAQETQYF.

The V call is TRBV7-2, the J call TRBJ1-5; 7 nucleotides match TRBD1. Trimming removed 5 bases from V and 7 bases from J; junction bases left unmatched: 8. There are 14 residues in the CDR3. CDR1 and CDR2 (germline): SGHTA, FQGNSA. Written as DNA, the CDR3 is TGTGCCAGCAGCCCCGCAGGGGGGTTCCAGCCCCAGCATTTT. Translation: CASSPAGGFQPQHF.